The clone carrying this TCR beta chain is classed as medium-sized by frequency. Its antigen is not identified. The DNA ends 3 residues before the CDR3 does, and the rest of the CDR3 is filled in from the germline J gene. Other DNA sequences in this specimen translate into the identical CDR3. The entry originates in a study of Tregs in tolerant kidney transplant recipients. Profiling relied on immunoSEQ multiplex PCR, and the TCRdb table lists in-frame clones only, not all of them. The sample holds about 2,600 clones. Germline CDR1 is SGHAT and CDR2 is FQNNGV. V shed 1 base and J 1 base; nucleotides not matched to a gene: 0. This CDR3 is built from 14 residues. After 6 days with irradiated graft donor PBMCs, CFSE-labeled recipient PBMCs were FACS-sorted.

The genes are TRBV11-2 and TRBJ2-7; TRBD1 agrees at 8 bases. The material sequenced was CD8+ T cells from blood cultured with allogeneic cells, taken before the transplant. The TCR originated in a human patient who received a combined kidney and bone marrow transplant. This CDR3 reads CASSLGTGSYEQYF. The covered CDR3 bases are TGTGCCAGCAGCTTAGGGACAGGGTCCTACGAG. Full variable domain (outside the CDR3, taken from reference TRBV11-2 and TRBJ2-7): EAGVAQSPRYKIIEKRQSVAFWCNPISGHATLYWYQQILGQGPKLLIQFQNNGVVDDSQLPKDRFSAERLKGVDSTLKIQPAKLEDSAVYLCASSLGTGSYEQYFGPGTRLTVT.